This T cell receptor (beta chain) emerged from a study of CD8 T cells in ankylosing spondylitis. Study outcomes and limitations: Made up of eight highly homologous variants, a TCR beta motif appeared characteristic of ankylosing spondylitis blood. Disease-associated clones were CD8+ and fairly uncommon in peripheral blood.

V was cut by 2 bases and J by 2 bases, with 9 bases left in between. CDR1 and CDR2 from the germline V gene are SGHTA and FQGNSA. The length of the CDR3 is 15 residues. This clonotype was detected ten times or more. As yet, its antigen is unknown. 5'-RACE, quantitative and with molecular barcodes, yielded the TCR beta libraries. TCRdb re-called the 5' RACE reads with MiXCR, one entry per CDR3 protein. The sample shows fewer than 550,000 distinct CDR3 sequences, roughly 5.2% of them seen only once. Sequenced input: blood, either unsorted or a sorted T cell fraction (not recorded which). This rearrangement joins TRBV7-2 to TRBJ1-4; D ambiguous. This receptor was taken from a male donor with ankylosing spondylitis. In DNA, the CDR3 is TGTGCCAGCAGCTTATTAGGCAGTACTAATGAAAAACTGTTTTTT. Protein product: CASSLLGSTNEKLFF.